This T cell receptor (beta chain) was identified during a study of blood T cell repertoires in COVID-19. Study at large: COVID-19 samples from acute and convalescent phases originated in the United States, Italy and Spain. Sources were T cells, B-cell-depleted T cells, or PBMCs; the material itself was cDNA or gDNA.

The CDR3 is 13 amino acids. Original analysis: Estimates of nucleated cell counts were drawn from the amplification of reference gene primers. The data were produced by immunoSEQ multiplex PCR, yet TCRdb's version contains in-frame clones alone and is incomplete. V, J and clone size were drawn from that table, and D and trimming were deduced from the DNA. The sample records approximately 100,000 clones, approximately 81% being singletons. The clonotype originates from a woman between 65 and 79 years old with active or convalescent COVID-19. The V call is TRBV21-1, the J call TRBJ1-1; the DNA was not compared with TRBD1, the D call given in the table. TRBV21-1 is listed as a pseudogene. The sequenced sample consisted of peripheral blood. The CDR3 sequence: CASAGQGNTEAFF. The CDR3 coding sequence is TGTGCCAGCGCCGGACAGGGGAACACTGAAGCTTTCTTT.